Below are 20 T cell receptor beta chains sequenced from a single sample in a study of CD8 T cells in ankylosing spondylitis. TCRdb processed the 5' RACE reads anew with MiXCR; each CDR3 protein has one entry. The repertoire has a few hundred thousand distinct CDR3 sequences, around 25% of them found once; the top ten carry roughly 0.67%. Sequencing was done on a sample of blood, either unsorted or a sorted T cell fraction (not recorded which). These receptors all come from a male donor with ankylosing spondylitis or in good health (not recorded which).

The gene calls are TRBV20-1 and TRBJ1-5, with D possibly matching TRBD1 (6 bases). The CDR3 contains 13 residues. Trimming removed 7 bases at V and 7 bases at J, with 17 bases between. CDR1 DFQATT and CDR2 SNEGSKA come from the germline V gene (reference sequence). In DNA, the CDR3 is TGCAGTGTTTCAAGGGGGTATGGGCAGCCCCAGCATTTT. It codes for CSVSRGYGQPQHF.

A few counts support this clonotype. The V and J genes are TRBV20-1 and TRBJ2-5; 11 bases are a match to TRBD2. From germline, CDR1 is DFQATT and CDR2 SNEGSKA (reference sequence). The CDR3 consists of 14 residues. Trimming cost V 8 bases and J 3 bases; bases outside gene matches: 8. CDR3 sequence (DNA): TGCAGTCCGACTAGCGGGGCGCTCGAAGAGACCCAGTACTTC. It translates to CSPTSGALEETQYF.

This clonotype was counted many times. The chain links TRBV4-1 to TRBJ2-1; D might be TRBD2 (6 bases). The ends were cut back, 4 bases at V and 10 bases at J, with 14 bases in the middle. This CDR3 has 13 residues. Germline CDR1 and CDR2: MGHRA and YSYEKL. The CDR3 sequence is CASSREEAGEQFF. The CDR3 bases are TGCGCCAGCAGCCGGGAGGAGGCAGGGGAGCAGTTCTTC.

CDR3 DNA: TGTGCCAGCAACGCGGCGGACTACCCAACAGATACGCAGTATTTT. It is translated as CASNAADYPTDTQYF. The genes are TRBV9 and TRBJ2-3, with a tentative D call TRBD2 (6 bases). The CDR3 spans 15 residues. Germline V gene lookup returns CDR1 SGDLS and CDR2 YYNGEE. V gave up 6 bases and J gave up 3 bases, with 17 bases separating them.

This clonotype was counted a single time. One end of the junction varies from germline; a read error may be responsible. V gene TRBV4-2 combines with J gene TRBJ2-1; TRBD2 matches 9 bases. The CDR3 totals 16 residues. From germline, CDR1 is LGHNA and CDR2 YNFKEQ. DNA of the CDR3: TGTGCCAGCAGCGAAGAGGGCGGGGGGGCGTACAATGAGCAGTTCTTC. This translates into CASSEEGGGAYNEQFF.

The chain is built from TRBV7-9 and TRBJ2-1, with 9 bases fitting TRBD2. After removal of 8 bases from V and 5 bases from J, the junction contained 13 bases not matched to a gene. Germline loops: CDR1 SEHNR, CDR2 FQNEAQ (reference sequence). This CDR3 comprises 16 residues. In nucleotides, the CDR3 is TGTGCCAGCGGTCCCCGCGGGGGGGCTTGGAACAATGAGCAGTTCTTC. This encodes CASGPRGGAWNNEQFF.

This chain uses TRBV4-2 with TRBJ2-3; tentative D call: TRBD2 (7 bases). Germline loops: CDR1 LGHNA, CDR2 YNFKEQ. The ends were cut back, 1 base at V and 5 bases at J, with 16 bases in the middle. CDR3 length: 16 residues. The CDR3 region is CASSQVQRGGLDTQYF. The CDR3 DNA sequence: TGTGCCAGCAGCCAAGTTCAAAGGGGGGGGTTAGATACGCAGTATTTT.

This clonotype was recorded at least ten times. Written as DNA, the CDR3 is TGCAGTGCCCCCTCGGCCCCGTGGGATATGGGCGAGCAGTACTTC. This encodes CSAPSAPWDMGEQYF. This sequence joins TRBV20-1 and TRBJ2-7; no clear D gene. Germline loops: CDR1 DFQATT, CDR2 SNEGSKA (reference sequence). Between the trimmed V and J ends, which lost 6 bases and 6 bases, there was a span of 24 bases. The CDR3 covers 15 residues.

This clonotype was seen many times. Here the CDR3 reads CASSWGGGTSTDTQYF. DNA for the CDR3: TGTGCCAGCAGTTGGGGTGGGGGAACTAGCACAGATACGCAGTATTTT. This sequence joins TRBV28 and TRBJ2-3, with D possibly being TRBD1 or TRBD2 (5 bases each). V lost 4 bases and J 0 bases, leaving 14 bases between the germline ends. CDR3 length equals 16 residues. CDR1 and CDR2 (germline): MDHEN, SYDVKM. Drawing the rest from reference TRBV28 and TRBJ2-3, the complete variable domain is DVKVTQSSRYLVKRTGEKVFLECVQDMDHENMFWYRQDPGLGLRLIYFSYDVKMKEKGDIPEGYSVSREKKERFSLILESASTNQTSMYLCASSWGGGTSTDTQYFGPGTRLTVL.

This clonotype has a handful of counts. The chain employs TRBV10-2 and TRBJ2-3, with D perhaps matching TRBD1 (5 bases). Germline V gene lookup returns CDR1 WSHSY and CDR2 SAAADI. The CDR3 length is 16 residues. Trimming stripped 0 bases from V and 0 bases from J, with 10 bases between. The chain's CDR3 is CASSESIRESTDTQYF. The CDR3 nucleotides are TGCGCCAGCAGTGAGTCCATCAGGGAAAGCACAGATACGCAGTATTTT.

The chain combines TRBV29-1 with TRBJ1-4, with 7 bases fitting TRBD1. V shed 1 base and J 5 bases; nucleotides not matched to a gene: 7. This CDR3 is built from 15 residues. CDR1 and CDR2 (germline): SQVTM, ANQGSEA. Here the CDR3 DNA reads TGCAGCGTTGAAGGAGGGGCGACAGGGAATGAAAAACTGTTTTTT. As protein: CSVEGGATGNEKLFF.

The genes are TRBV20-1 and TRBJ2-1, with 11 bases fitting TRBD1. CDR1 and CDR2 (germline): DFQATT, SNEGSKA (reference sequence). CDR3 length equals 14 residues. Trimming removed 7 bases from V and 3 bases from J; junction bases left unmatched: 5. The CDR3 here is CSGTGTGGYNEQFF. The CDR3 nucleotides read TGCAGTGGTACCGGGACAGGGGGCTACAATGAGCAGTTCTTC.

Only a few counts were recorded for this clonotype. The V gene is TRBV20-1, the J gene TRBJ2-3, with a weak D call TRBD1 (5 bases). The CDR3 spans 13 residues. Per germline, CDR1 DFQATT and CDR2 SNEGSKA (reference sequence). Trimming stripped 4 bases from V and 5 bases from J, with 13 bases between. The DNA for the CDR3 is TGCAGTGCTATTCAGGGATCTAAAGATACGCAGTATTTT. It translates to CSAIQGSKDTQYF.

There are a few counts of this clonotype. The J gene is TRBJ2-3, the V gene TRBV20-1, with 7 positions matching TRBD2. Losses at the gene ends were 3 bases for V and 6 bases for J; bases not matched to a gene: 12. Germline CDR1 is DFQATT and CDR2 is SNEGSKA (reference sequence). This CDR3 is 15 amino acids long. CDR3 loop: CSARGGVLARDTQYF. CDR3 in DNA: TGCAGTGCTAGGGGGGGGGTACTAGCGAGGGATACGCAGTATTTT.

This clonotype was seen ten or more times. V usage is TRBV29-1 and J usage is TRBJ2-5, with D possibly matching TRBD1 (6 bases). This CDR3 region has 13 residues. V was trimmed by 6 bases and J by 3 bases, leaving 14 bases between them. CDR1 and CDR2 from the germline V gene are SQVTM and ANQGSEA. The CDR3 here is CSVELTGEETQYF. The CDR3 nucleotides read TGCAGCGTGGAACTGACAGGCGAAGAGACCCAGTACTTC.

At least ten counts were recorded for this clonotype. The rearrangement joins TRBV20-1 to TRBJ1-5; 9 bases are a match to TRBD1. Looked up from germline, CDR1 is DFQATT and CDR2 is SNEGSKA (reference sequence). This CDR3 is built from 13 residues. V was clipped by 3 bases and J by 6 bases; unmatched bases: 3. CDR3 loop: CSARTGGGQPQHF. DNA for the CDR3: TGCAGTGCTAGGACAGGGGGAGGTCAGCCCCAGCATTTT.

This clonotype showed up just a few times. The genes are TRBV10-3 and TRBJ2-3; the match to TRBD2 covers 9 bases. V lost 7 bases, J lost 4 bases, and 6 bases stayed unmatched. The germline V gene encodes CDR1 ENHRY and CDR2 SYGVKD. The CDR3 spans 14 residues. The DNA for the CDR3 is TGTGCCATCACCGGGGCGGGGGGGGCAGATACGCAGTATTTT. Translating gives CAITGAGGADTQYF.

The chain joins TRBV5-1 to TRBJ2-1, with a weak D call TRBD2 (6 bases). CDR1 is SGHRS, CDR2 YFSETQ, per germline. The V and J ends lost 0 bases and 4 bases respectively, with 11 bases between them. The CDR3 sequence is 15 residues long. The chain's CDR3 is CASSLVGTVYNEQFF. For the CDR3, the DNA is TGCGCCAGCAGCTTGGTTGGGACTGTGTACAATGAGCAGTTCTTC.

This clonotype appeared a few times. The V gene is TRBV20-1, the J gene TRBJ1-5; a possible D gene is TRBD1 (5 bases). The CDR3 length is 12 residues. The V gene lost 1 base and the J gene lost 7 bases, with 8 bases spanning the gap. CDR1 DFQATT and CDR2 SNEGSKA come from the germline V gene (reference sequence). CDR3 loop: CSARAGLQPQHF. For the CDR3, the DNA is TGCAGTGCTAGAGCAGGGCTACAGCCCCAGCATTTT.

This clonotype was observed once. The rearrangement uses TRBV25-1 and TRBJ2-1, with 9 bases fitting TRBD2. CDR3 length: 15 amino acids. The germline V gene has CDR1 MGHDK and CDR2 SYGVNS. With 6 bases clipped from V and 3 bases from J, the junction kept 6 bases outside the gene matches. The CDR3 here is CASRGETSGYNEQFF. The DNA of the CDR3 is TGTGCCAGCAGGGGAGAGACTAGCGGCTACAATGAGCAGTTCTTC.